Following are 21 T cell receptor beta chains from one sample sequenced in a study of T cell repertoires in cytomegalovirus infection. Antigens of these TCRs are unknown. TCRdb ran MiXCR on the reads and lists one entry per CDR3 protein. Counted here are 700,000 to 900,000 distinct CDR3 sequences, around 29% occurring once; the ten biggest clones make up around 13%. Sequencing used cultured CD8+ T cells from PBMCs, obtained from culture after CMV antigen stimulation. The receptors originated from a human donor in good health (CMV status not recorded). Some clones in this sample may be carry-over from other donors' samples.

The chain uses TRBV4-2 and TRBJ1-1; D possibly corresponds to TRBD1 (5 bases). CDR1 LGHNA and CDR2 YNFKEQ come from the germline V gene. The CDR3 extends over 13 amino acids. V dropped 1 base and J dropped 5 bases, with 8 bases sitting between them. The CDR3 spells CASSQGGLTEAFF. CDR3 nucleotide sequence: TGTGCCAGCAGCCAAGGGGGGTTGACTGAAGCTTTCTTT.

This rearrangement joins TRBV4-2 to TRBJ2-3; no reliable D call. Per germline, CDR1 LGHNA and CDR2 YNFKEQ. The CDR3 contains 15 residues. V dropped 0 bases and J dropped 4 bases, with 11 bases sitting between them. The CDR3 nucleotides are TGTGCCAGCAGCCAAGACGCTAGTCTCGCAGATACGCAGTATTTT. Translating it yields CASSQDASLADTQYF.

Details on this clonotype: With a much larger clone just one base away, this may be a read error. V gene TRBV12-3 or TRBV12-4 combines with J gene TRBJ1-2; D remains unclear. Trimming removed 3 bases at V and 0 bases at J, with 20 bases between. This CDR3 is built from 18 residues. DNA of the CDR3: TGTGCCAGCAGTTTCCTCGTCGCGGGAGCTCACCCTAACTATGGCTACACCTTC. This codes for CASSFLVAGAHPNYGYTF.

V gene TRBV24-1 combines with J gene TRBJ2-1, with 10 positions matching TRBD2. The CDR3 covers 17 residues. Losses at the gene ends were 4 bases for V and 4 bases for J; bases not matched to a gene: 9. Germline loops: CDR1 KGHDR, CDR2 SFDVKD. The chain's CDR3 is CATSDLSSGGDYNEQFF. The CDR3 coding sequence is TGTGCCACCAGTGACTTATCTAGCGGGGGAGATTACAATGAGCAGTTCTTC.

This clonotype was seen only a few times. The rearrangement joins TRBV6-5 to TRBJ2-5; no firm D call. Germline assignment: CDR1 MNHEY and CDR2 SVGAGI. V lost 0 bases to trimming and J lost 1 base, with 6 bases between them. The CDR3 is 14 amino acids. The CDR3 DNA is TGTGCCAGCAGTTACTCATCACCCCAAGAGACCCAGTACTTC. Translated, it gives CASSYSSPQETQYF.

This chain joins TRBV19 and TRBJ1-1; D call uncertain. This CDR3 has 15 amino acids. Germline CDR1 is LNHDA and CDR2 is SQIVND (reference sequence). V gave up 5 bases and J gave up 6 bases, with 19 bases separating them. CDR3 region: CASSALDGVRSEAFF. CDR3 DNA sequence: TGTGCCAGTAGTGCCTTGGACGGGGTTAGGTCTGAAGCTTTCTTT.

To note about this clonotype: A single base separates this from a much larger clone, so it may be a read error. This chain connects TRBV10-3 to TRBJ2-7, with D unclear. The germline V gene encodes CDR1 ENHRY and CDR2 SYGVKD. CDR3 size: 15 residues. The CDR3 sequence: CAVSEGIGPPYEQYF. The CDR3 bases are TGTGCCGTCAGTGAAGGGATCGGGCCACCCTACGAGCAGTACTTC.

V usage is TRBV5-1 and J usage is TRBJ1-2, with 9 bases matching TRBD1. J lost 7 bases, V lost 5 bases, and 9 bases had no gene match. The CDR3 extends over 14 amino acids. The germline gives CDR1 SGHRS, CDR2 YFSETQ. CDR3 amino acids: CASRTGTGSAGYTF. CDR3 DNA sequence: TGCGCCAGCAGAACCGGGACAGGGTCCGCTGGCTACACCTTC.

V is TRBV7-9 and J is TRBJ2-1, with 7 positions matching TRBD2. Germline V gene lookup returns CDR1 SEHNR and CDR2 FQNEAQ (reference sequence). J gave up 6 bases and V 1 base, and 9 bases lay outside the gene matches. The CDR3 extends over 16 amino acids. The CDR3 spells CASSLEVGLVINEQFF. CDR3 DNA sequence: TGTGCCAGCAGCTTAGAAGTTGGACTAGTAATCAATGAGCAGTTCTTC. Looking up the rest from reference TRBV7-9 and TRBJ2-1 gives the full variable domain: DTGVSQNPRHKITKRGQNVTFRCDPISEHNRLYWYRQTLGQGPEFLTYFQNEAQLEKSRLLSDRFSAERPKGSFSTLEIQRTEQGDSAMYLCASSLEVGLVINEQFFGPGTRLTVL.

The CDR3 bases are TGTGCCAGTTCGACGGGGGGGCTGTCAGATACGCAGTATTTT. This encodes CASSTGGLSDTQYF. This chain links TRBV19 with TRBJ2-3, with 8 bases identical to TRBD2. Looked up from germline, CDR1 is LNHDA and CDR2 is SQIVND (reference sequence). This CDR3 is built from 14 residues. J lost 4 bases, V lost 8 bases, and 8 bases had no gene match.

This clonotype showed up just a few times. V usage is TRBV28 and J usage is TRBJ2-6; 9 nucleotides align to TRBD2. Germline CDR1 MDHEN, CDR2 SYDVKM. The trim removed 4 bases at V and 2 bases at J, leaving 6 bases unmatched. This CDR3 has 17 amino acids. Written as DNA, the CDR3 is TGTGCCAGCAGTTCCCCGCGGGGGGGCGCTGGGGCCAACGTCCTGACTTTC. Residues: CASSSPRGGAGANVLTF.

The chain employs TRBV4-1 and TRBJ2-3, with 10 bases identical to TRBD2. V gave up 0 bases and J gave up 5 bases; unmatched junction bases: 11. The CDR3 totals 18 residues. Germline V gene sequence: CDR1 MGHRA, CDR2 YSYEKL. CDR3 DNA sequence: TGCGCCAGCAGCCAAGACTTCCAAAGCGGGGGGGTTTTAGATACGCAGTATTTT. It codes for CASSQDFQSGGVLDTQYF.

The CDR3 protein is CASSWTGLDTQYF. The CDR3 DNA is TGTGCCAGCAGTTGGACAGGTTTGGATACGCAGTATTTT. The V gene is TRBV6-1, the J gene TRBJ2-3; the match to TRBD1 covers 7 bases. The length of the CDR3 is 13 residues. Germline CDR1 MNHNS, CDR2 SASEGT. J was trimmed by 6 bases and V by 5 bases; bases with no gene match: 5.

This clonotype was seen just once. The V call is TRBV5-5, the J call TRBJ1-6; D is undetermined. The V and J ends lost 3 bases and 7 bases respectively, with 20 bases between them. Germline CDR1 SGHKS, CDR2 YYEKEE (reference sequence). The CDR3 loop spans 17 amino acids. Written as DNA, the CDR3 is TGTGCCAGCAGCTCCGACCCCCGGCCAGGTGTAAATTCACCCCTCCACTTT. This gives the protein CASSSDPRPGVNSPLHF.

Here the CDR3 DNA reads TGTGCCAGCAGTTACCGGGACCCTAAACCTGGAAACACCATATATTTT. Protein: CASSYRDPKPGNTIYF. This rearrangement joins TRBV12-3 or TRBV12-4 to TRBJ1-3, with a tentative D call TRBD1 (5 bases). Trimming shortened V by 4 bases and J by 2 bases, and 15 bases separated the two germline ends. CDR3 length equals 16 residues.

The rearrangement joins TRBV12-3 or TRBV12-4 to TRBJ1-2, with 9 positions matching TRBD1. The junction had 7 bases not matched to a gene; V was cut back by 3 bases and J by 8 bases. The CDR3 runs 14 residues. CDR3 residues: CASSFLGQGKGYTF. The CDR3 DNA sequence: TGTGCCAGCAGTTTTTTAGGACAGGGGAAAGGCTACACCTTC.

This clonotype was counted ten times or more. This chain links TRBV7-6 with TRBJ1-1, with no clear D. The V and J ends lost 5 bases and 11 bases respectively, with 27 bases between them. CDR1 and CDR2 (germline): SGHVS, FNYEAQ. The CDR3 is made up of 16 amino acids. Written as DNA, the CDR3 is TGTGCCAGCAGCCCAACAAGGTCCCCCCGCGGCATGACGGCTTTCTTT. Translating gives CASSPTRSPRGMTAFF.

This chain joins TRBV12-3 or TRBV12-4 and TRBJ1-1, with a possible D match to TRBD1 (5 bases). The V end was cut by 4 bases, the J end by 5 bases, with 14 bases between. This CDR3 has 14 residues. The CDR3 protein is CASSWVSGGTEAFF. Here the CDR3 DNA reads TGTGCCAGCAGTTGGGTGTCGGGGGGGACTGAAGCTTTCTTT.

This clonotype has ten or more counts. This rearrangement joins TRBV7-2 to TRBJ1-1; 9 positions agree with TRBD1. The CDR3 spans 15 residues. The germline gives CDR1 SGHTA, CDR2 FQGNSA. Trimming removed 3 bases from V and 3 bases from J; junction bases left unmatched: 5. The CDR3, as DNA: TGTGCCAGCAGCTTCAACCGGGACAGGGACACTGAAGCTTTCTTT. As protein: CASSFNRDRDTEAFF.

V gene TRBV10-1 combines with J gene TRBJ1-1; D unclear. Trimming removed 3 bases from V and 1 base from J, with 9 bases in between. Germline lookup yields CDR1 WNHNN and CDR2 SYGVQD (reference sequence). The CDR3 is made up of 14 amino acids. Here the CDR3 DNA reads TGCGCCAGCAGTGAAGGGTTCCCGAACACTGAAGCTTTCTTT. The encoded protein is CASSEGFPNTEAFF.

This sequence joins TRBV6-1 and TRBJ1-6; D not resolved. Germline loops: CDR1 MNHNS, CDR2 SASEGT. V lost 2 bases, J lost 12 bases, and 17 bases lay in between. The CDR3 spans 15 residues. The CDR3 sequence is CASSESGFQGEPLHF. The DNA for the CDR3 is TGTGCCAGCAGTGAATCGGGGTTCCAAGGAGAACCCCTCCACTTT.